This T cell receptor (beta chain) was captured by sequencing in a study of blood T cell repertoires in COVID-19. Across the whole study: From the United States, Italy and Spain came samples of acute and convalescent COVID-19. PBMCs, B-cell-depleted T cells, or T cells were the source of the cDNA or gDNA that made up the material.

There are 14 residues in the CDR3. Germline values: CDR1 MNHEY, CDR2 SVGEGT. V lost 5 bases and J lost 12; bases outside the gene matches: 12. Per the study methods: From reference gene primer amplification, estimates of nucleated cell counts were derived. Repertoires were generated with immunoSEQ multiplex PCR, while TCRdb's copy carries only in-frame clones and drops some. V and J calls plus clone size are reproduced from that table; the DNA served to infer D and trimming. The sample has about 44,000 clones; about 85% are singletons. Sequencing used peripheral blood. The chain links TRBV6-2 or TRBV6-3 to TRBJ2-2; TRBD1 agrees at 7 bases. The origin of this receptor is a woman older than 75 in a cohort sampled during active or convalescent COVID-19. The CDR3 nucleotides are TGTGCCAGCAGTGGACTCAGGGGGAGTGGGAAGCTGTTTTTT. Translated: CASSGLRGSGKLFF.